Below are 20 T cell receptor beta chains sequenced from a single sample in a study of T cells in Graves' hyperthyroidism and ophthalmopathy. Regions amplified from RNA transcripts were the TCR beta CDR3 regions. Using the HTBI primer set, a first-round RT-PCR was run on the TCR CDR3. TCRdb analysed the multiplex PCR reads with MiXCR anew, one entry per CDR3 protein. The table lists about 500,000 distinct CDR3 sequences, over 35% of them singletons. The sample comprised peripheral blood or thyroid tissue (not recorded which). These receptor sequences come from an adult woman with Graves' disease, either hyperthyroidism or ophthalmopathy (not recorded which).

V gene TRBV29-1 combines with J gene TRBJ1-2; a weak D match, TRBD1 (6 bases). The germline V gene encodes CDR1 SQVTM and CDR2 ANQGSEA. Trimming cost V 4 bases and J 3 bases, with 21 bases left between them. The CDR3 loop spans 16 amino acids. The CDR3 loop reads CSVGSHPAEGDYGYTF. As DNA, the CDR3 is TGCAGCGTTGGTTCCCACCCCGCCGAGGGGGACTATGGCTACACCTTC. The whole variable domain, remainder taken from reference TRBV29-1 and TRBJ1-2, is SAVISQKPSRDICQRGTSLTIQCQVDSQVTMMFWYRQQPGQSLTLIATANQGSEATYESGFVIDKFPISRPNLTFSTLTVSNMSPEDSSIYLCSVGSHPAEGDYGYTFGSGTRLTVV.

The chain's CDR3 is CASSGRQGARGNYGYTF. The CDR3 nucleotides read TGTGCCAGCAGTGGGAGACAGGGGGCGCGTGGTAACTATGGCTACACCTTC. This sequence joins TRBV25-1 and TRBJ1-2; TRBD1 matches 10 bases. The CDR3 contains 17 residues. Germline CDR1 reads MGHDK; CDR2 reads SYGVNS. V shed 4 bases, J shed 1 base, and the junction held 9 bases outside the gene matches.

The DNA of the CDR3 is TGTGCCATCAAGAGACTCGGGACTCCTGACTACGAGCAGTACTTC. Protein product: CAIKRLGTPDYEQYF. V gene TRBV14 combines with J gene TRBJ2-7, with D tentatively TRBD2 (6 bases). Trimming left V 10 bases short and J 3 bases short, with 22 bases between. CDR1 SGHDN and CDR2 FVKESK come from the germline V gene. CDR3 length: 15 residues.

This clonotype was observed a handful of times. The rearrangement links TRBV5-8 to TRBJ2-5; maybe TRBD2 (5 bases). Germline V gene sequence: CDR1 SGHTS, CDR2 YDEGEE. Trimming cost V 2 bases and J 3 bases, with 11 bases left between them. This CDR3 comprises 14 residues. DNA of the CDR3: TGTGCCAGCAGCTTAAACAGCGGCAAAGAGACCCAGTACTTC. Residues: CASSLNSGKETQYF.

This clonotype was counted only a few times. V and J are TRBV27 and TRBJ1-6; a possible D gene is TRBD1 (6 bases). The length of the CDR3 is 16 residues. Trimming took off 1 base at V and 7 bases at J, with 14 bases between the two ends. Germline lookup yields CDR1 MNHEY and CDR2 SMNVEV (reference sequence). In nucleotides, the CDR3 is TGTGCCAGCAGTTTATTGGGTAAAGGGGGAAATTCACCCCTCCACTTT. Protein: CASSLLGKGGNSPLHF.

The CDR3: CASSYSRGTQGLRSPLHF. For the CDR3, the DNA is TGTGCCAGCAGTTACTCCAGGGGGACGCAGGGTTTACGATCACCCCTCCACTTT. This sequence joins TRBV6-5 and TRBJ1-6; 7 nucleotides align to TRBD1. This CDR3 is built from 18 residues. Germline CDR1 reads MNHEY; CDR2 reads SVGAGI. After removal of 0 bases from V and 10 bases from J, the junction contained 15 bases not matched to a gene.

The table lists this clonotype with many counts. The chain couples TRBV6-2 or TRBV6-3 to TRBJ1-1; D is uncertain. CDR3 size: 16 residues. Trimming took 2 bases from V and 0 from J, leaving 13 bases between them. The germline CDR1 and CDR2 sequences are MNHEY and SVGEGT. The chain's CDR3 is CASSYDVGGMNTEAFF. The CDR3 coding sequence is TGTGCCAGCAGTTACGATGTGGGAGGGATGAACACTGAAGCTTTCTTT.

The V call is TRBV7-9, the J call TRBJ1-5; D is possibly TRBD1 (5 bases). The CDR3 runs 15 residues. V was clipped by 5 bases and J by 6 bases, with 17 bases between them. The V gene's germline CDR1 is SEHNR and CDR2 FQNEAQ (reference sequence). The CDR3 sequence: CASSPPSGGGQPQHF. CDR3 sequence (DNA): TGTGCCAGCAGCCCCCCTTCGGGGGGTGGTCAGCCCCAGCATTTT.

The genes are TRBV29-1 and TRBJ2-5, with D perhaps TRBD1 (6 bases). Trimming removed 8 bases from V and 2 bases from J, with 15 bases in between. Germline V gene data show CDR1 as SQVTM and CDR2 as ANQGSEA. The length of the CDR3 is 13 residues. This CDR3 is CSLVGGPQETQYF. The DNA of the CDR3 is TGCAGCTTAGTAGGGGGACCACAAGAGACCCAGTACTTC.

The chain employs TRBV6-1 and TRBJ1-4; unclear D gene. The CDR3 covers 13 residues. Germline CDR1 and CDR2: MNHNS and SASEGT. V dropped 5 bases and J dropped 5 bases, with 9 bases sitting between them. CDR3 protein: CASSRAPNEKLFF. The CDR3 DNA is TGTGCCAGCAGTCGGGCCCCAAATGAAAAACTGTTTTTT.

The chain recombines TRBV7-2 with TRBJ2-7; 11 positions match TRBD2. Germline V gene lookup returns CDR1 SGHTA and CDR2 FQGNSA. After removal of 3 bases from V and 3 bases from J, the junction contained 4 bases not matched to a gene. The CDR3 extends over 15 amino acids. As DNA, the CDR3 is TGTGCCAGCAGCTTCGGACTAGCGGGCCACTACGAGCAGTACTTC. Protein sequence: CASSFGLAGHYEQYF.

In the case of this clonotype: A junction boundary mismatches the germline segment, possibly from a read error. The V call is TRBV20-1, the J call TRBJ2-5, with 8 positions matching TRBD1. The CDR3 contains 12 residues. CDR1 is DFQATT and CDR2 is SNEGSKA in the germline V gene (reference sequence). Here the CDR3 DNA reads TGCAGTGTACAGGGGGACCACGAGACCCAGTACTTC. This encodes CSVQGDHETQYF.

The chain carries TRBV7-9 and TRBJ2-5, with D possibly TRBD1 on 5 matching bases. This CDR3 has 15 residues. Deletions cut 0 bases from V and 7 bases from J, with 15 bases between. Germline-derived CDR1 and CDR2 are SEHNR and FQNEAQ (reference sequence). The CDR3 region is CASSLATTGVGTQYF. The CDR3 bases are TGTGCCAGCAGCTTAGCTACCACAGGCGTAGGGACCCAGTACTTC.

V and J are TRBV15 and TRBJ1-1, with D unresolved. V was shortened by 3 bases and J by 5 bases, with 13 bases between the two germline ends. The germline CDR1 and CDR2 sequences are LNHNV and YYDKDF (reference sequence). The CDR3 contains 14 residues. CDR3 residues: CATSSYLSGTEAFF. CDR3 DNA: TGTGCCACCAGCAGTTACCTTTCCGGAACTGAAGCTTTCTTT.

Here the CDR3 DNA reads TGTGCCAGCGCCCGTGGGGGCGCAACTAATGAAAAACTGTTTTTT. This encodes CASARGGATNEKLFF. The genes are TRBV7-2 and TRBJ1-4, with D possibly being TRBD1 (6 bases). CDR3 length: 15 amino acids. Looked up from germline, CDR1 is SGHTA and CDR2 is FQGNSA. V gave up 8 bases and J gave up 0 bases, with 13 bases separating them.

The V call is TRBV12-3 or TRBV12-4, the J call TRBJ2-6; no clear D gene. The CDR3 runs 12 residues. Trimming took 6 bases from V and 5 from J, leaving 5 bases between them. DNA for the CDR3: TGTGCCAGCAGCGACAGGGCCAACGTCCTGACTTTC. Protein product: CASSDRANVLTF.

The CDR3 here is CASRDRDRGRESGYTF. CDR3 coding DNA: TGTGCCAGCAGGGACCGGGACAGGGGCCGCGAGAGTGGCTACACCTTC. The chain uses TRBV7-2 and TRBJ1-2, with 10 bases lining up with TRBD1. Germline CDR1 reads SGHTA; CDR2 reads FQGNSA. This CDR3 region has 16 residues. The junction had 14 bases not matched to a gene; V was cut back by 6 bases and J by 7 bases.

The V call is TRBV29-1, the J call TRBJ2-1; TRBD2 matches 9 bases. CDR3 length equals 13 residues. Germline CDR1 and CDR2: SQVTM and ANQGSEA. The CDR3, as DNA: TGCACCGCGGGACTAGCATCCTACAATGAGCAGTTCTTC. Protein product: CTAGLASYNEQFF.

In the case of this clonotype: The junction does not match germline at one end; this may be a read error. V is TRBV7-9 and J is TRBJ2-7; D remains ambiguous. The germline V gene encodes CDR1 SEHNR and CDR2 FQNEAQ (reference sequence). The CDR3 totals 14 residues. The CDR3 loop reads CASSQDLGIYEQYF. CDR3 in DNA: TGCGCCAGCAGCCAAGATCTAGGTATCTACGAGCAGTACTTC.

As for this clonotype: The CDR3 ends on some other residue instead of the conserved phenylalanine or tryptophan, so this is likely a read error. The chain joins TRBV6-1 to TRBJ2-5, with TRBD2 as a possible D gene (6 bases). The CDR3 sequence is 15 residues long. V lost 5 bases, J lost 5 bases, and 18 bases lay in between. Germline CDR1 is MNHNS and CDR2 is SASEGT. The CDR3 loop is CASSRPVAGGETQYS. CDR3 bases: TGTGCCAGCAGTCGCCCCGTAGCAGGAGGGGAGACCCAGTACTCC.